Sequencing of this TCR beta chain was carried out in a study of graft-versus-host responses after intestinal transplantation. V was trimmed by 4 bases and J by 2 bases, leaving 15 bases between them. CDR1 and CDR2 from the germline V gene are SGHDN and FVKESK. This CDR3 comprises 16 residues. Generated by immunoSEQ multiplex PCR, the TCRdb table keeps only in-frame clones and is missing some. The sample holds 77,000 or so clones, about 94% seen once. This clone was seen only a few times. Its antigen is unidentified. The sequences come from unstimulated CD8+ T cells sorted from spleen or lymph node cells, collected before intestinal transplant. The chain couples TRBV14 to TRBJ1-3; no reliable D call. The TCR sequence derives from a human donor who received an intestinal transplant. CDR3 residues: CASSPMDFIAGNTIYF. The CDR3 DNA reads TGTGCCAGCAGCCCTATGGACTTTATCGCTGGAAACACCATATATTTT.